The 9 T cell receptor beta chains given below trace back to one sample, sequenced in a study of identical twins' blood T cells. TCRdb reprocessed the 5' RACE reads via MiXCR and lists one record per CDR3 protein. The sample records hundreds of thousands of distinct CDR3 sequences, roughly 28% being singletons. Sequencing input: PBMCs. These receptors originate from a woman between 18 and 55 years old in good health.

This clonotype was picked up a small number of times. This chain links TRBV20-1 with TRBJ1-2, with 7 nucleotides matching TRBD1. This CDR3 region has 12 residues. Trimming took 6 bases from V and 6 from J; bases not matched to a gene: 7. CDR1 is DFQATT and CDR2 is SNEGSKA in the germline V gene (reference sequence). The CDR3 DNA sequence: TGCAGTGCCGAAGGGGGCCGGGATGGCTACACCTTC. This translates into CSAEGGRDGYTF.

This clonotype was recorded a few times. The CDR3 DNA follows: TGTGCCAGCAGCCCGGGACTAGCGGGGTCGAACACCGGGGAGCTGTTTTTT. Translating gives CASSPGLAGSNTGELFF. This chain connects TRBV9 to TRBJ2-2, with TRBD2 matching 13 bases. Germline CDR1 SGDLS, CDR2 YYNGEE. Trimming cost V 4 bases and J 0 bases; bases outside gene matches: 3. CDR3 length equals 17 residues.

This clonotype was counted ten times or more. This rearrangement joins TRBV11-2 to TRBJ2-7; D is unresolved. In germline, CDR1 is SGHAT, CDR2 FQNNGV. The CDR3 covers 11 residues. Trimming cost V 3 bases and J 0 bases, with 0 bases left between them. The CDR3 is CASSFSYEQYF. CDR3 sequence (DNA): TGTGCCAGCAGCTTCTCCTACGAGCAGTACTTC.

This clonotype was counted between two and nine times. The genes are TRBV20-1 and TRBJ1-5; 7 bases align to TRBD1. Per the germline V gene, CDR1 is DFQATT and CDR2 is SNEGSKA (reference sequence). With 6 bases clipped from V and 6 bases from J, the junction kept 8 bases outside the gene matches. The CDR3 contains 13 residues. The CDR3 nucleotides are TGCAGTGCCTTCGGGACAGATGGTCAGCCCCAGCATTTT. It specifies CSAFGTDGQPQHF.

This clonotype was seen only once. The junction does not match germline at one end; this may be a read error. In nucleotides, the CDR3 is TGTGCCAGCAGTTTAGGGCTCGGGGGGGACGTCTTC. Residues: CASSLGLGGDVF. The chain couples TRBV12-3 or TRBV12-4 to TRBJ2-1; 8 positions agree with TRBD2. The CDR3 length is 12 residues.

This clonotype was found a few times. This chain uses TRBV20-1 with TRBJ1-1, with 9 bases fitting TRBD1. In germline, CDR1 is DFQATT, CDR2 SNEGSKA (reference sequence). The CDR3 runs to 17 residues. With V trimmed by 0 bases and J by 3 bases, 11 bases remained unmatched. The CDR3: CSARDGRKQGAYTEAFF. The CDR3 nucleotides are TGCAGTGCTAGAGATGGGCGGAAACAGGGGGCTTACACTGAAGCTTTCTTT.

V usage is TRBV20-1 and J usage is TRBJ1-2; TRBD1 matches 8 bases. This CDR3 is built from 12 residues. Germline-derived CDR1 and CDR2 are DFQATT and SNEGSKA (reference sequence). V dropped 3 bases and J dropped 6; count of bases not matched to a gene: 3. CDR3 sequence (DNA): TGCAGTGCTAGCGGACAGGGTAATGGCTACACCTTC. As protein: CSASGQGNGYTF.

The chain carries TRBV5-1 and TRBJ1-1, with 7 nucleotides matching TRBD1. CDR1 and CDR2 (germline): SGHRS, YFSETQ. With V trimmed by 4 bases and J by 10 bases, 10 bases remained unmatched. This CDR3 is 13 amino acids long. This CDR3 reads CASSNRDRIRAFF. The CDR3 DNA reads TGCGCCAGCAGCAACCGGGACAGAATTCGAGCTTTCTTT.

This clonotype was observed a few times. J is TRBJ1-1 and V is TRBV27; 8 bases match TRBD1. V gave up 2 bases and J gave up 10 bases; unmatched junction bases: 3. Per the germline V gene, CDR1 is MNHEY and CDR2 is SMNVEV (reference sequence). CDR3 length: 12 amino acids. The CDR3 region has the DNA TGTGCCAGCAGTTTAAGCAGGGGGCCAGCTTTCTTT. Its protein is CASSLSRGPAFF.